This T cell receptor beta chain was documented in a study of CD8 T cells in Susac syndrome (dated by TCRdb to about 2019). For context, the study as a whole: The study used repertoire sequencing to test whether antigen drove CD8+ T cell activation and differentiation in Susac syndrome. General findings and caveats noted by the study authors: The number of individuals in the TCR sequencing and HLA analysis was recognized as being relatively small.

On this clonotype itself: Its specific antigen is unknown. The input lacks base qualities; no much larger clone sits a single base away.

High-throughput TCR beta sequencing profiled peripheral blood CD8+ and CD4+ T cells from healthy donors, Susac syndrome patients and multiple sclerosis patients. Healthy donors were included as age- and sex-matched controls. Bulk CD8+ and CD4+ T cells were purified magnetically by negative isolation, whereas CD8+ TEMRA cells were enriched by FACS. Blood was collected in EDTA tubes and processed within 24 hours, with PBMCs isolated through density gradient centrifugation. PBMCs destined for TCR sequencing were cryopreserved in liquid nitrogen and later thawed in a 37 °C water bath. A purity of at least 90% was achieved for sorted or isolated CD4+, CD8+ and CD8+ TEMRA cells. V and J lose 5 bases and 8 bases, and a span of 16 bases separates them. The CDR3 covers 14 residues, taking in both the cysteine and the phenylalanine. Kept here is only the CDR3 DNA, which spans 42 bases and is read in frame from base 1. CDR1 MNHEY and CDR2 SVGAGI are derived from the germline V gene.

RNA was extracted with the RNeasy kit and roughly 0.5 to 1 ug was reverse transcribed using random hexamers. The immunoSEQ multiplex PCR assay, covering 54 Vbeta and 13 Jbeta segments, was used to amplify TCR beta CDR3 regions. Bias from PCR amplification was corrected by using a synthetic template baseline for primer optimization and for computational correction. In the authors' own workflow: Reads were assigned to V, D and J genes according to IMGT and analyzed in immunoSEQ Analyzer, with only productive sequences retained. To calculate clonality, Shannon entropy was normalized by log2 of the number of productive unique sequences and then subtracted from one. Public and private clones were assessed among the 100 most prevalent clones of each patient and control. Clones were defined as Susac-specific if absent from the healthy and MS cohorts, from some 1,000 published viral clones and from other ImmuneACCESS disease sequences. The public sequencing data were trimmed at Q25 with fastp and processed into clonotypes with MiXCR by TCRdb, which kept only in-frame beta chains. When rows share a CDR3 protein, they turn into one entry using the most common DNA and genes. The V and J calls were not made by the authors but by TCRdb's processing. The sample records about 200,000 distinct CDR3 sequences, 90% to 95% of which are singletons. The ten top clones hold 0.095% to 0.12% of the sample.

The sequence was collected from a human donor in good health. The chain links TRBV6-5 with TRBJ2-1; the D gene is perhaps TRBD1, on 5 matching bases. Sequencing was performed on CD4+ T cells from PBMCs. The DNA sequence reads TGTGCCAGCAGTGGACAAAAGCAGGTCGATGAGCAGTTCTTC. Translation gives CASSGQKQVDEQFF.